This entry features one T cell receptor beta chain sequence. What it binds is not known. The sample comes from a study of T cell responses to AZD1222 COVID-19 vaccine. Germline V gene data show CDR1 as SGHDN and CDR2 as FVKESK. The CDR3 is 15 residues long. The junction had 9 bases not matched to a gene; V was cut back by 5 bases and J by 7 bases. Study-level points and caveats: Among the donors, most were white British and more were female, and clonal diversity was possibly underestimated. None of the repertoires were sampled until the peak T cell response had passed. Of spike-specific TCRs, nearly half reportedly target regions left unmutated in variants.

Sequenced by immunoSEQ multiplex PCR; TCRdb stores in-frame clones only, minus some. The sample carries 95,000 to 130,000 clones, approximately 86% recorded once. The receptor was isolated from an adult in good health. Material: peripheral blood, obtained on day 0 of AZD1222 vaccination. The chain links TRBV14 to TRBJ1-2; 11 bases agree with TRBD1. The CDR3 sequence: CASSIAGTGGTGYTF. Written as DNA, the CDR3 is TGTGCCAGCAGCATCGCCGGGACAGGGGGGACTGGCTACACCTTC.